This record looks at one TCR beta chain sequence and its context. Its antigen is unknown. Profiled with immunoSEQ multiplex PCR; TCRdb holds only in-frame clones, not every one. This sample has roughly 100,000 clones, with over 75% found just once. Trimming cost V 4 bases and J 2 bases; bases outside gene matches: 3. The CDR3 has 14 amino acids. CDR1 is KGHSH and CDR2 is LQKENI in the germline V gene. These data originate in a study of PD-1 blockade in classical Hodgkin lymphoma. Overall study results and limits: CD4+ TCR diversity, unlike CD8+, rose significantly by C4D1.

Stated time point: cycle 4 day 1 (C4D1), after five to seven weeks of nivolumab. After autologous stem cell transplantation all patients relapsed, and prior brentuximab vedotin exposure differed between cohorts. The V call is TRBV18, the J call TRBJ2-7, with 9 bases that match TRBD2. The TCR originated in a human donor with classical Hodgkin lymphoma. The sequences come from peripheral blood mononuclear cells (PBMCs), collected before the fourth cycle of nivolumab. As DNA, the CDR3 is TGTGCCAGCTCACTCGTAGCGGGAGCCTACGAGCAGTACTTC. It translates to CASSLVAGAYEQYF.